This record looks at one T cell receptor beta chain sequence and its context. Its antigen remains unidentified. The CDR3 runs to 14 residues. Germline CDR1 reads SGHTA; CDR2 reads FQGNSA. Trimming left V 5 bases short and J 7 bases short, with 17 bases between. These data are taken from a study of neoadjuvant nivolumab and ipilimumab in lung cancer. Study observations and caveats: From pretherapy to surgery, tumor richness and clonality rose with dual therapy.

Sequenced by immunoSEQ multiplex PCR; TCRdb stores in-frame clones only, minus some. This sample carries tens of thousands of clones, about four fifths of them seen once, and the ten largest clones take under 30%. The J gene is TRBJ1-1, the V gene TRBV7-2; D perhaps matches TRBD1 (5 bases). This specimen consisted of peripheral blood, obtained before neoadjuvant nivolumab, alone or with ipilimumab. The TCR sequence derives from an adult with non-small cell lung cancer. The CDR3 nucleotides read TGTGCCAGCAGCGTACCGACGGGGGTTCGTGAAGCTTTCTTT. As protein: CASSVPTGVREAFF.